The present TCR beta chain was sequenced within a study of T cells in Graves' hyperthyroidism and ophthalmopathy (dated by TCRdb to about 2019). Notes on the research overall: To identify distinguishing TCR V-J signatures, a discovery cohort of around 100 patients was used, comprising 43 with Graves' ophthalmopathy and approximately 57 with stable Graves' hyperthyroidism. The paper describes TCR Vbeta CDR3 sequencing of 120 to 150 peripheral blood samples, made up of roughly 45 ophthalmopathy patients, more than 70 hyperthyroidism patients and about 17 progressor patients. In addition, the study compared T-cell repertoires in thyroid tissue and in blood from six Graves' hyperthyroidism patients. After sampling, hyperthyroidism patients received methimazole starting at 30 mg daily, and ophthalmopathy patients received high-dose intravenous methylprednisolone. An independent validation cohort of under 20 hyperthyroidism patients and some 15 patients who later progressed to ophthalmopathy tested prospective prediction of ophthalmopathy. For training and testing, the roughly 97 patients in the discovery cohort were randomly divided in a 7:3 ratio.

Cut back by 3 bases and 3 bases, the V and J ends lie 9 bases apart. The cysteine opens and the phenylalanine closes a CDR3 of 14 amino acids. Only the CDR3 region is kept as DNA, spanning 42 bases read in frame from base 1. What the work shows at the level of the full study, not this receptor alone: Most expanded thyroid clonotypes (frequency above 0.001) were also detected in blood, suggesting blood repertoires may reflect thyroid immune responses. Sample size was not statistically predetermined, and blinding of investigators to group allocation was not performed. In validation, the model predicted progression to ophthalmopathy with approximately 69% sensitivity and about 72% specificity, a median of about 6.7 months before onset. In cross-validation, a model built on a 13 V-J signature told ophthalmopathy apart from stable hyperthyroidism with just under 90% sensitivity and about 81% specificity, and in testing the same model reached 80%/75%.

The TCR beta CDR3 regions were amplified from RNA transcripts. A first-round RT-PCR of the TCR CDR3 used the HTBI primer set with the Qiagen OneStep RT-PCR kit. Libraries were constructed in a second round of multiplex PCR, after which size selection and purification were carried out. Sequencing of the libraries was done on an Illumina HiSeq2000 using paired-end 100 bp reads. As for the original processing: SOAPnuke was used to process the raw data, with reads discarded if the reads contained adapters or uncalled bases, had a mean Phred below 15, or lacked an exact constant-primer or identifier match. COPE v1.2.5 was used to merge the high-quality paired reads, and each unique nucleotide sequence was defined as a clonotype. MiTCR v1.1 was used to align the clonotypes against IMGT TRBV, TRBD and TRBJ reference segments. The analysis was restricted to V-J combinations with a frequency above 0.0001, which together covered 99.2% of the repertoires. A TCS score was defined as the ratio of F50 (clonal expansion) to E x V (chaos), with BLOSUM62-based TCRdist applied between CDR3 peptides within each V-J. Welch's t-statistics and random forest reduced approximately 520 V-J features to 13, which were used in a naive Bayes classifier (R e1071). Thyroid-blood repertoire similarity was quantified with the Morisita-Horn index. TCRdb passed the public sequencing reads through fastp at Q25 and MiXCR, retaining productive beta sequences. Rows merge per CDR3 protein into single entries with the most common DNA and genes. These V and J calls originate from TCRdb's pipeline instead of the authors' own analysis. For this sample there are about 640,000 distinct CDR3 sequences; nearly 45% appear just once. Approximately 6.8% of the sample lies in the top ten.

This clonotype was picked up a small number of times. The antigen it binds to is not known. No per-base quality is available; no much larger clone lies one base away. Exclusion was applied to patients with uncontrolled infections, other autoimmune diseases, pregnancy or lactation. Diagnoses were based on clinical symptoms, serum thyroxine and TRAb, thyroid ultrasound and orbital computed tomography. Trizol reagent was used to extract total RNA, and RNA quality was then checked on an Agilent 2100 Bioanalyzer. The chain links TRBV12-3 or TRBV12-4 with TRBJ1-5; TRBD1 is possibly the D segment (6 matching bases). The origin of this receptor is an adult man with Graves' disease, either hyperthyroidism or ophthalmopathy (not recorded which). The sequenced material came from peripheral blood or thyroid tissue (not recorded which). The CDR3 protein sequence reads: CASSFTGFNQPQHF. The sequenced DNA: TGTGCCAGCAGTTTTACAGGGTTCAATCAGCCCCAGCATTTT.